One sample yielded the 30 T cell receptor beta chains listed below, sequenced in a study of response to subunit inactivated influenza vaccine. TCRdb reanalysed the RT-PCR reads using MiXCR and keeps one entry per CDR3 protein. The table has about 570,000 distinct CDR3 sequences, 10% to 12% seen once. This same sample was also taken into another study, of T cells expressing NK-cell markers. As reported in that work: With UMIs, 5'RACE template switching was used to make TCR beta cDNA.

The sample was PBMCs from blood, taken on the day of vaccination. These receptors came from a man aged 50 or older who received an inactivated influenza vaccine.

In this sample, this clonotype turned up a few times. The rearrangement links TRBV10-2 to TRBJ2-7, with D unresolved. Trimming stripped 10 bases from V and 5 bases from J, with 18 bases between. Germline V gene lookup returns CDR1 WSHSY and CDR2 SAAADI. The CDR3 is made up of 13 amino acids. The CDR3 region is CATLLEGRNEQYF. CDR3 coding DNA: TGCGCCACCCTCTTGGAAGGGCGGAACGAGCAGTACTTC.

A few counts support this clonotype. This rearrangement joins TRBV6-5 to TRBJ2-7; D is unclear. Germline V lookup: CDR1 MNHEY, CDR2 SVGAGI. V lost 3 bases and J lost 3, with 9 bases in between. The CDR3 totals 13 residues. Written as DNA, the CDR3 is TGTGCCAGCAGTTATTACCACAGCTACGAGCAGTACTTC. Translated, it gives CASSYYHSYEQYF.

This clonotype occurred a few times. The chain is built from TRBV15 and TRBJ2-1, with TRBD2 matching 10 bases. The trim removed 5 bases at V and 8 bases at J, leaving 6 bases unmatched. This CDR3 region has 14 residues. Germline CDR1 LNHNV, CDR2 YYDKDF (reference sequence). The CDR3 DNA is TGTGCCACCAGCCCGGGACTAGCGATTCATGAGCAGTTCTTC. Its translation is CATSPGLAIHEQFF.

The chain carries TRBV24-1 and TRBJ2-1, with D possibly TRBD1 on 5 matching bases. The ends were cut back, 7 bases at V and 5 bases at J, with 14 bases in the middle. Germline V gene lookup returns CDR1 KGHDR and CDR2 SFDVKD. The CDR3 is 14 amino acids. DNA for the CDR3: TGTGCCACCAGCGACAGCAGGTTAAACAATGAGCAGTTCTTC. This encodes CATSDSRLNNEQFF.

This rearrangement joins TRBV20-1 to TRBJ2-3; 8 bases are shared with TRBD2. Germline V gene data show CDR1 as DFQATT and CDR2 as SNEGSKA (reference sequence). This CDR3 spans 13 amino acids. Here the CDR3 DNA reads TGCGGCGGACGGGAGGGGGGGTCAGATACGCAGTATTTT. This sequence encodes CGGREGGSDTQYF.

This clonotype was counted between two and nine times. The chain links TRBV4-3 to TRBJ1-2, with D possibly TRBD1 on 6 matching bases. The CDR3 is made up of 16 amino acids. Per the germline V gene, CDR1 is LGHNA and CDR2 is YSLEER. Trimming stripped 0 bases from V and 1 base from J, with 12 bases between. In nucleotides, the CDR3 is TGCGCCAGCAGCCAAGAAGGGGGAACAGTTAACTATGGCTACACCTTC. Amino acids: CASSQEGGTVNYGYTF.

This chain joins TRBV10-2 and TRBJ1-1; 8 bases map to TRBD1. With 6 bases clipped from V and 1 base from J, the junction kept 4 bases outside the gene matches. The germline V gene encodes CDR1 WSHSY and CDR2 SAAADI. The length of the CDR3 is 14 residues. Here the CDR3 reads CASRGGTGNTEAFF. CDR3 nucleotides: TGCGCCAGCAGAGGAGGGACAGGGAACACTGAAGCTTTCTTT.

The genes are TRBV6-1 and TRBJ2-7, with D possibly being TRBD2 (6 bases). CDR3 size: 16 residues. The germline CDR1 and CDR2 sequences are MNHNS and SASEGT. Trimming pared 2 bases from V and 4 bases from J, leaving 18 bases between. The CDR3 reads CASSELGLATDYEQYF. CDR3 in DNA: TGTGCCAGCAGTGAATTGGGGCTAGCGACTGATTACGAGCAGTACTTC.

The V gene is TRBV15, the J gene TRBJ2-7; the match to TRBD1 covers 8 bases. The CDR3 contains 14 residues. Unmatched junction bases numbered 4, after V lost 4 bases and J lost 2 bases. Germline CDR1 reads LNHNV; CDR2 reads YYDKDF (reference sequence). This CDR3 reads CATSKRDRTYEQYF. The CDR3 DNA is TGTGCCACCAGCAAAAGGGACAGGACCTACGAGCAGTACTTC.

With regard to this clonotype: An end of the junction does not agree with germline; a read error may underlie this. This sequence joins TRBV7-7 and TRBJ2-5; 8 nucleotides align to TRBD2. This CDR3 is 16 amino acids long. The germline V gene has CDR1 SSHAT and CDR2 FNYEAQ (reference sequence). As DNA, the CDR3 is TGTGCTAGCAGCTTAGTGGCGGGGGGCAATCAAGAGACCCAGTACTTC. The encoded protein is CASSLVAGGNQETQYF.

J is TRBJ2-7 and V is TRBV29-1; D remains ambiguous. CDR1 is SQVTM and CDR2 is ANQGSEA in the germline V gene. The CDR3 has 11 residues. The V gene lost 3 bases and the J gene lost 4 bases, with 7 bases spanning the gap. CDR3 loop: CSVEQGYEQYF. The CDR3 DNA reads as TGCAGCGTTGAGCAAGGGTACGAGCAGTACTTC.

J is TRBJ2-6 and V is TRBV18; D might be TRBD1 (6 bases). Deletions cut 4 bases from V and 0 bases from J, with 13 bases between. There are 17 residues in the CDR3. Germline V CDR1 and CDR2: KGHSH, LQKENI. CDR3 nucleotides: TGTGCCAGCTCACGTACAGGGACCGCCTCTGGGGCCAACGTCCTGACTTTC. Its protein is CASSRTGTASGANVLTF.

In DNA, the CDR3 is TGCAGCGTTGAGAGAGGACACGACTCCTACGAGCAGTACTTC. As protein: CSVERGHDSYEQYF. The chain links TRBV29-1 to TRBJ2-7; D perhaps matches TRBD1 (5 bases). The CDR3 runs to 14 residues. V lost 3 bases and J 0 bases, leaving 12 bases between the germline ends. Germline CDR1 and CDR2: SQVTM and ANQGSEA.

The chain uses TRBV18 and TRBJ2-1; TRBD2 is a possible D gene (6 bases). The V gene's germline CDR1 is KGHSH and CDR2 LQKENI. The CDR3 contains 14 residues. Trimming stripped 6 bases from V and 5 bases from J, with 14 bases between. The CDR3, as DNA: TGTGCCAGCTCCCTTCGTGGCGGGGACAATGAGCAGTTCTTC. It is translated as CASSLRGGDNEQFF.

This clonotype was detected a few times. The chain joins TRBV7-9 to TRBJ2-1; 13 bases agree with TRBD2. CDR3 length: 17 amino acids. Germline V gene lookup returns CDR1 SEHNR and CDR2 FQNEAQ (reference sequence). V lost 6 bases to trimming and J lost 0 bases; unmatched junction nucleotides: 5. The CDR3 coding sequence is TGTGCCAGCAGACGGGGACTAGCGGGGAGCTCCTACAATGAGCAGTTCTTC. This codes for CASRRGLAGSSYNEQFF. Full variable domain (remainder filled in from reference TRBV7-9 and TRBJ2-1): DTGVSQNPRHKITKRGQNVTFRCDPISEHNRLYWYRQTLGQGPEFLTYFQNEAQLEKSRLLSDRFSAERPKGSFSTLEIQRTEQGDSAMYLCASRRGLAGSSYNEQFFGPGTRLTVL.

The J gene is TRBJ1-3, the V gene TRBV9; no definite D call. CDR1 SGDLS and CDR2 YYNGEE come from the germline V gene. This CDR3 has 16 residues. V lost 4 bases to trimming and J lost 0 bases, with 14 bases between them. CDR3 DNA sequence: TGTGCCAGCAGCCTCCGGACGGGAGACTCTGGAAACACCATATATTTT. Translation: CASSLRTGDSGNTIYF. Drawing the rest from reference TRBV9 and TRBJ1-3, the complete variable domain is DSGVTQTPKHLITATGQRVTLRCSPRSGDLSVYWYQQSLDQGLQFLIQYYNGEERAKGNILERFSAQQFPDLHSELNLSSLELGDSALYFCASSLRTGDSGNTIYFGEGSWLTVV.

This chain connects TRBV2 to TRBJ2-7; the D gene could be TRBD1 or TRBD2 (6 bases each). The V gene's germline CDR1 is SNHLY and CDR2 FYNNEI. V lost 2 bases and J 0 bases, leaving 14 bases between the germline ends. The CDR3 covers 16 residues. CDR3 protein: CASSELGGTRSYEQYF. The DNA of the CDR3 is TGTGCCAGCAGTGAATTGGGGGGCACCCGCTCCTACGAGCAGTACTTC.

This sequence joins TRBV9 and TRBJ2-2; TRBD1 aligns across 7 bases. This CDR3 is built from 16 residues. Germline values: CDR1 SGDLS, CDR2 YYNGEE. V gave up 2 bases and J gave up 1 base; unmatched junction bases: 5. CDR3 amino acids: CASSVRTGENTGELFF. CDR3 coding DNA: TGTGCCAGCAGCGTGAGGACAGGCGAGAACACCGGGGAGCTGTTTTTT.

This chain joins TRBV30 and TRBJ2-1; 12 bases match TRBD2. In germline, CDR1 is GTSNPN, CDR2 SVGIG (reference sequence). Trimming took 1 base from V and 4 from J; bases not matched to a gene: 2. The CDR3 is 15 amino acids. CDR3 sequence reads: CAWSETSGGYNEQFF. DNA of the CDR3: TGTGCCTGGAGTGAGACTAGCGGGGGATACAATGAGCAGTTCTTC.

The V gene is TRBV18, the J gene TRBJ2-7; 9 nucleotides align to TRBD1. The CDR3 is 15 amino acids. CDR1 and CDR2 (germline): KGHSH, LQKENI. V shed 2 bases, J shed 6 bases, and the junction held 8 bases outside the gene matches. The chain's CDR3 is CASSPGTGLPSEQYF. Written as DNA, the CDR3 is TGTGCCAGCTCACCAGGGACAGGGCTGCCCTCCGAGCAGTACTTC.

There are many counts of this clonotype. The gene calls are TRBV9 and TRBJ2-2; D possibly corresponds to TRBD1 (6 bases). CDR1 and CDR2 from the germline V gene are SGDLS and YYNGEE. Trimming took off 4 bases at V and 6 bases at J, with 16 bases between the two ends. The CDR3 length is 15 residues. CDR3 nucleotide sequence: TGTGCCAGCAGCTTAAAACAGGGTGGTGCCGGGGAGCTGTTTTTT. It encodes CASSLKQGGAGELFF. The whole variable domain, remainder taken from reference TRBV9 and TRBJ2-2, is DSGVTQTPKHLITATGQRVTLRCSPRSGDLSVYWYQQSLDQGLQFLIQYYNGEERAKGNILERFSAQQFPDLHSELNLSSLELGDSALYFCASSLKQGGAGELFFGEGSRLTVL.

In this sample, this clonotype turned up a few times. J is TRBJ2-1 and V is TRBV27; TRBD2 aligns across 13 bases. Unmatched junction bases numbered 9, after V lost 4 bases and J lost 0 bases. Germline-derived CDR1 and CDR2 are MNHEY and SMNVEV (reference sequence). The CDR3 is made up of 19 amino acids. The CDR3 bases are TGTGCCAGCAGTTCCCGACTAGCGGGGGGCTATTTCTCCTACAATGAGCAGTTCTTC. Translated, it gives CASSSRLAGGYFSYNEQFF.

This clonotype was observed many times. The CDR3, as DNA: TGTGCCAGCAGACTCGGTTCGACAGATACGCAGTATTTT. This codes for CASRLGSTDTQYF. The chain links TRBV12-3 or TRBV12-4 to TRBJ2-3; D call uncertain. Trimming took off 6 bases at V and 3 bases at J, with 10 bases between the two ends. The CDR3 contains 13 residues.

This clonotype is a singleton in its sample. The J gene is TRBJ2-3, the V gene TRBV27; either TRBD1 or TRBD2 may fit D (5 bases each). In germline, CDR1 is MNHEY, CDR2 SMNVEV (reference sequence). Trimming took off 9 bases at V and 2 bases at J, with 12 bases between the two ends. There are 13 residues in the CDR3. The CDR3, as DNA: TGTGCCAGTTACCGGGACCCCACAGATACGCAGTATTTT. This gives the protein CASYRDPTDTQYF.

In this sample, this clonotype turned up a few times. The rearrangement links TRBV6-2 or TRBV6-3 to TRBJ1-1; weak D call: TRBD1 (5 bases). CDR3 length equals 13 residues. V shed 3 bases and J shed 9 bases, with 14 bases lying between them. Germline V CDR1 and CDR2: MNHEY, SVGEGT. The CDR3 DNA follows: TGTGCCAGCAGTTATGACGGTTGGGACCAAGCTTTCTTT. Its protein is CASSYDGWDQAFF.

This clonotype was detected many times. The gene calls are TRBV11-2 and TRBJ2-3; D unclear. Looked up from germline, CDR1 is SGHAT and CDR2 is FQNNGV. With 5 bases removed from V and 1 base from J, the gap between germline ends came to 13 bases. This CDR3 is 15 amino acids long. The CDR3 spells CASSRGWVGTDTQYF. CDR3 DNA: TGTGCCAGCAGCCGAGGATGGGTCGGCACAGATACGCAGTATTTT.

There are a few counts of this clonotype. The chain uses TRBV5-1 and TRBJ1-4; 7 positions match TRBD1. Trimming cost V 3 bases and J 0 bases; bases outside gene matches: 2. The CDR3 length is 15 residues. Per germline, CDR1 SGHRS and CDR2 YFSETQ. CDR3 amino acids: CASSWQGATNEKLFF. The CDR3 coding sequence is TGCGCCAGCAGCTGGCAGGGGGCAACTAATGAAAAACTGTTTTTT. Together with reference TRBV5-1 and TRBJ1-4, the CDR3 gives the full variable domain: KAGVTQTPRYLIKTRGQQVTLSCSPISGHRSVSWYQQTPGQGLQFLFEYFSETQRNKGNFPGRFSGRQFSNSRSEMNVSTLELGDSALYLCASSWQGATNEKLFFGSGTQLSVL.

This rearrangement joins TRBV29-1 to TRBJ1-2, with D maybe TRBD1 (5 bases). Per the germline V gene, CDR1 is SQVTM and CDR2 is ANQGSEA. With 3 bases removed from V and 0 bases from J, the gap between germline ends came to 11 bases. The CDR3 length is 14 residues. The CDR3 sequence is CSVDPPGPNYGYTF. In nucleotides, the CDR3 is TGCAGCGTTGATCCACCAGGGCCTAACTATGGCTACACCTTC. Filled out from reference TRBV29-1 and TRBJ1-2, the complete variable domain reads SAVISQKPSRDICQRGTSLTIQCQVDSQVTMMFWYRQQPGQSLTLIATANQGSEATYESGFVIDKFPISRPNLTFSTLTVSNMSPEDSSIYLCSVDPPGPNYGYTFGSGTRLTVV.

The rearrangement links TRBV20-1 to TRBJ2-3; tentative D call: TRBD2 (7 bases). This CDR3 comprises 15 residues. From germline, CDR1 is DFQATT and CDR2 SNEGSKA (reference sequence). V shed 8 bases and J shed 2 bases, with 20 bases lying between them. CDR3 protein: CSPGGRGGPTDTQYF. CDR3 DNA: TGCAGTCCGGGGGGCCGAGGAGGACCCACAGATACGCAGTATTTT.

This chain joins TRBV12-3 or TRBV12-4 and TRBJ2-3; a possible D gene is TRBD1 (5 bases). This CDR3 contains 16 residues. Trimming left V 6 bases short and J 1 base short, with 17 bases between. CDR3 loop: CASSFPRRVGTDTQYF. The CDR3 DNA reads as TGTGCCAGCAGCTTCCCCCGCAGGGTAGGCACAGATACGCAGTATTTT.